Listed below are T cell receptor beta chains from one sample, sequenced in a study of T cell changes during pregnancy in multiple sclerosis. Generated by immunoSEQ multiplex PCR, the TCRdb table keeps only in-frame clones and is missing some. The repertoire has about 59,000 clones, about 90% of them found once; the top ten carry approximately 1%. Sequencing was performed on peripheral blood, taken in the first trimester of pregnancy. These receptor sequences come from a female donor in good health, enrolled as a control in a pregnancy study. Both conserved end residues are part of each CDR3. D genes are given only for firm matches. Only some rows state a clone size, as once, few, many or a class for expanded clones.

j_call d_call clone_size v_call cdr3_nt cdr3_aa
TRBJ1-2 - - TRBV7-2 TGTGCCAGCAGCTTAGACCTAAGGGGCAGTAACGATGGCTACACCTTC CASSLDLRGSNDGYTF
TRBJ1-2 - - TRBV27 TGTGCCAGCAGTTTCGACTATAACTATGGCTACACCTTC CASSFDYNYGYTF
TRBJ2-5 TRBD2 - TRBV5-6 TGTGCCAGCACCAAGACTAGCGGGGGGGCCGCCCAGTACTTC CASTKTSGGAAQYF
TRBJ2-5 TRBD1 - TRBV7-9 TGTGCCAGCAGCTTAGGGGACAGACAGTTTTTAGAGACCCAGTACTTC CASSLGDRQFLETQYF
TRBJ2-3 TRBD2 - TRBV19 TGTGCCAGTAGTATCCCTGCTAGCGGTAGGACAGATACGCAGTATTTT CASSIPASGRTDTQYF
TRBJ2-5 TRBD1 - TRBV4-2 TGTGCCAGCAGCCAATCTACGGACAGGGCCACAGAGACCCAGTACTTC CASSQSTDRATETQYF
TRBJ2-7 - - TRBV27 TGTGCCAGCAGTTTAAGGTTCGGCATTGGGCCTAATTACGAGCAGTACTTC CASSLRFGIGPNYEQYF
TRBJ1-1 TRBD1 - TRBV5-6 TGTGCCAGCAGCTTGGGGACAGGGAAGGGCGCTGAAGCTTTCTTT CASSLGTGKGAEAFF
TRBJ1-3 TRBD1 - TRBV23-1 TGCGCCAGCGGCAACCGGGACAGGGTCTGCGGAAACACCATATATTTT CASGNRDRVCGNTIYF
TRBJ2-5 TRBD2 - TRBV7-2 TGTGCCAGCAGCGGACGGCTAGCGGGGGGGCCGTTGGAGACCCAGTACTTC CASSGRLAGGPLETQYF
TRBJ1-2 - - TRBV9 TGTGCCAGCAGCGTACAGGTAGGGGGAGGCTACACCTTC CASSVQVGGGYTF
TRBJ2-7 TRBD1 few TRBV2 TGTGCCAGCTTGGGACAGCTACTCTCCTACGAGCAGTACTTC CASLGQLLSYEQYF
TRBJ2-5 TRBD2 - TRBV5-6 TGTGCCAGCAGCTTGAGCGGGGGCGAGACCCAGTACTTC CASSLSGGETQYF
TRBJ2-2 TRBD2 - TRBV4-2 TGTGCCAGCAGCCAACGAGGACTAGCGGGACCGAACACCGGGGAGCTGTTTTTT CASSQRGLAGPNTGELFF
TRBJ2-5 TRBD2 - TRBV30 TGTGCCTGGACCCGGACTAGCGGGGGAGAGACCCAGTACTTC CAWTRTSGGETQYF
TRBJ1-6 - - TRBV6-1 TGTGCCAGCAGTGAATCGGGGATATCACCCCTCCACTTT CASSESGISPLHF
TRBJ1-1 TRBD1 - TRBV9 TGTGCCAGCAGCTTAAACCAGGGGGCGAACACTGAAGCTTTCTTT CASSLNQGANTEAFF
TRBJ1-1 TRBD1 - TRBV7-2 TGTGCCAGCACCCTCCAGCGGACAGGGCTTCGAGCTTTCTTT CASTLQRTGLRAFF
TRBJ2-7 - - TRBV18 TGTGCCAGCTCACCACTTCAGGGATCGAACGAGCAGTACTTC CASSPLQGSNEQYF
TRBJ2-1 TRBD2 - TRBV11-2 TGTGCCAGCAGCTTTAAGACGGCGGGACTAGCGGGAAATGAGCAGTTCTTC CASSFKTAGLAGNEQFF
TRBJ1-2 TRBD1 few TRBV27 TGTGCCAGCAGTTTAACAGGGGATGGCTACACCTTC CASSLTGDGYTF
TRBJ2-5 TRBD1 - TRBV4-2 TGTGCCAGCAGCCCCCTCCAGGGGGAAGAGACCCAGTACTTC CASSPLQGEETQYF
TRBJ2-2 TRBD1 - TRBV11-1 TGTGCCAGCAGCTTGGCGGACAGGGCGCTGTTTTTT CASSLADRALFF
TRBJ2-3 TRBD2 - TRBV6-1 TGTGCCAGCAGTGCGCCGGGACTAGCGGAACCGACAGATACGCAGTATTTT CASSAPGLAEPTDTQYF
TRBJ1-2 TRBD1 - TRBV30 TGTGCCTGGAGTGCGGGTCTACAGGGGTCCTACTATGGCTACACCTTC CAWSAGLQGSYYGYTF
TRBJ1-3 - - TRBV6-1 TGTGCCAGCAGTGAGACAGGTTGGTCTGGAAACACCATATATTTT CASSETGWSGNTIYF
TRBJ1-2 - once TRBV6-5 TGTGCCAGCAGTTACTCCCCTACAGGGAACTATGGCTACACCTTC CASSYSPTGNYGYTF
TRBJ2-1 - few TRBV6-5 TGTGCCAGCAGTAGCCTTGGGGGGTTGGCTGAGCAGTTCTTC CASSSLGGLAEQFF
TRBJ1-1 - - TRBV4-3 TGCGCCAGCAGCCAAGACGTGGCAGGGGCCGGAGCTTTCTTT CASSQDVAGAGAFF
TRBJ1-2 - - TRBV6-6 TGTGCCAGCAGCCAGACAGACAACTATGGCTACACCTTC CASSQTDNYGYTF
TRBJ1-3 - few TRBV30 TGTGCCTCTGCGACTGGACGGAGGAACACCATATATTTT CASATGRRNTIYF
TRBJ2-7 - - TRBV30 TGTGCCTGGGGGGCCAGGGGCGCTGGGTACGAGCAGTACTTC CAWGARGAGYEQYF